A single sample is the source of the 24 T cell receptor beta chains below, sequenced in a study of cytomegalovirus exposure and HLA in healthy donors (dated by TCRdb to 2016 to 2017). Library creation used the immunoSEQ multiplex PCR assay. For the multiplex PCR, a mixture combining 60 forward primers for TCR Vbeta segments and 13 reverse primers for TCR Jbeta segments was used. Not all clones reach the TCRdb copy of this immuneACCESS table, which keeps in-frame sequences only. Checked studies attribute under half of the gap to unresolved V genes and leave the rest unexplained. This sample is represented by about 75,000 clones; roughly 82% of them were singletons. About 20% of the sample lies in the top ten. The sequencing sample was made of PBMCs. The receptors stem from a man in his 70s in good health and CMV-seropositive.

The V call is TRBV5-1, the J call TRBJ2-7; 10 positions agree with TRBD1. Trimming removed 4 bases from V and 2 bases from J; junction bases left unmatched: 3. The CDR3 runs to 14 residues. Per the germline V gene, CDR1 is SGHRS and CDR2 is YFSETQ. The CDR3, as DNA: TGCGCCAGCAGCAGACAGGGGGCTCCCTACGAGCAGTACTTC. It translates to CASSRQGAPYEQYF. The full variable domain, in which reference TRBV5-1 and TRBJ2-7 provide the parts outside the CDR3, is KAGVTQTPRYLIKTRGQQVTLSCSPISGHRSVSWYQQTPGQGLQFLFEYFSETQRNKGNFPGRFSGRQFSNSRSEMNVSTLELGDSALYLCASSRQGAPYEQYFGPGTRLTVT.

This rearrangement joins TRBV6-6 to TRBJ1-2; D is perhaps TRBD1 (5 bases). Trimming cost V 4 bases and J 2 bases, with 14 bases left between them. CDR1 and CDR2 (germline): MNHNY, SVGAGI (reference sequence). This CDR3 is built from 15 residues. The CDR3 DNA sequence: TGTGCCAGCAGTTCCGCCGACAGAGACAACTATGGCTACACCTTC. As protein: CASSSADRDNYGYTF.

The rearrangement joins TRBV4-3 to TRBJ2-3; maybe TRBD1 (5 bases). Germline CDR1 reads LGHNA; CDR2 reads YSLEER. This CDR3 comprises 14 residues. Trimming cost V 4 bases and J 6 bases, with 14 bases left between them. CDR3 in amino acids: CASSLSTEQDTQYF. CDR3 bases: TGCGCCAGCAGCCTATCGACAGAGCAGGATACGCAGTATTTT.

The chain links TRBV29-1 to TRBJ2-5; no definite D call. This CDR3 has 12 amino acids. Germline loops: CDR1 SQVTM, CDR2 ANQGSEA. The V end was cut by 4 bases, the J end by 2 bases, with 8 bases between. CDR3 DNA: TGCAGCGTTGGTTCCGGGCAAGAGACCCAGTACTTC. Encoded protein: CSVGSGQETQYF.

The CDR3 coding sequence is TGCAGCGTTGAAACGGCGCAGGCCAGCCCCAATGAGCAGTTCTTC. As protein: CSVETAQASPNEQFF. The V gene is TRBV29-1, the J gene TRBJ2-1; no clear D. V lost 2 bases and J 6 bases, leaving 17 bases between the germline ends. This CDR3 region has 15 residues. The germline V gene encodes CDR1 SQVTM and CDR2 ANQGSEA.

This chain uses TRBV6-4 with TRBJ2-3; 7 bases match TRBD2. The CDR3 has 16 residues. CDR1 and CDR2 (germline): MRHNA, SNTAGT. The V and J ends lost 4 bases and 8 bases, in that order; junction bases with no gene match: 15. CDR3 in amino acids: CASSGTAGPLEVTQYF. The CDR3 DNA follows: TGTGCCAGCAGTGGTACAGCGGGACCCCTTGAAGTTACGCAGTATTTT.

Of note for this clone: One end of the junction varies from germline; a read error may be responsible. The chain couples TRBV7-7 to TRBJ2-5; 12 bases match TRBD2. The CDR3 is 15 residues long. Germline V gene lookup returns CDR1 SSHAT and CDR2 FNYEAQ (reference sequence). This CDR3 is CASSPGLAGKETQYF. DNA for the CDR3: TGTGCTAGCAGCCCAGGACTAGCGGGAAAGGAGACCCAGTACTTC.

The chain has TRBV5-1 and TRBJ2-7; TRBD2 matches 11 bases. CDR1 and CDR2 from the germline V gene are SGHRS and YFSETQ. V lost 4 bases, J lost 9 bases, and 9 bases stayed unmatched. CDR3 length: 14 residues. The CDR3 here is CASSTTTSGMRQYF. Here the CDR3 DNA reads TGCGCCAGCAGCACGACGACTAGCGGGATGAGGCAGTACTTC.

The chain joins TRBV6-1 to TRBJ2-7, with TRBD1 identical over 11 bases. Germline V gene sequence: CDR1 MNHNS, CDR2 SASEGT. Trimming took 6 bases from V and 3 from J; bases not matched to a gene: 7. The length of the CDR3 is 15 residues. This chain's CDR3 is CASRMGQGVGYEQYF. The CDR3, as DNA: TGTGCCAGCAGGATGGGACAGGGGGTGGGCTACGAGCAGTACTTC.

The chain combines TRBV7-8 with TRBJ1-4; D possibly corresponds to TRBD1 (6 bases). This CDR3 has 15 amino acids. V lost 5 bases and J lost 7, with 17 bases in between. CDR1 and CDR2 from the germline V gene are SGHVS and FQNEAQ. The CDR3, as DNA: TGTGCCAGCAGCCTGAGGGGGATTAGAGGTGAAAAACTGTTTTTT. It translates to CASSLRGIRGEKLFF.

The chain combines TRBV7-2 with TRBJ1-4, with D perhaps TRBD1 (5 bases). The CDR3 has 14 residues. V was shortened by 1 base and J by 7 bases, with 10 bases between the two germline ends. Germline CDR1 and CDR2: SGHTA and FQGNSA. The DNA of the CDR3 is TGTGCCAGCAGCTTAGAGCACAGGCCTGAAAAACTGTTTTTT. Translated, it gives CASSLEHRPEKLFF.

The CDR3 nucleotides are TGTGCCAGTAGCCCCCAGTCCGTCGGGGAGCTGTTTTTT. Residues: CASSPQSVGELFF. The V gene is TRBV19, the J gene TRBJ2-2; D remains unclear. The CDR3 runs 13 residues. In germline, CDR1 is LNHDA, CDR2 SQIVND (reference sequence). V lost 6 bases, J lost 7 bases, and 12 bases lay in between. The full variable domain, its missing parts supplied by reference TRBV19 and TRBJ2-2, is DGGITQSPKYLFRKEGQNVTLSCEQNLNHDAMYWYRQDPGQGLRLIYYSQIVNDFQKGDIAEGYSVSREKKESFPLTVTSAQKNPTAFYLCASSPQSVGELFFGEGSRLTVL.

This chain joins TRBV28 and TRBJ2-5; D is possibly TRBD2 (5 bases). The CDR3 totals 12 residues. In germline, CDR1 is MDHEN, CDR2 SYDVKM. V was trimmed by 5 bases and J by 2 bases, leaving 6 bases between them. The CDR3 is CASSRDQETQYF. The CDR3 nucleotides are TGTGCCAGCAGTCGGGATCAAGAGACCCAGTACTTC.

The chain recombines TRBV11-1 with TRBJ2-7; D possibly corresponds to TRBD2 (7 bases). The ends were cut back, 8 bases at V and 0 bases at J, with 14 bases in the middle. Per germline, CDR1 SGHAT and CDR2 FQDESV (reference sequence). The CDR3 runs 14 residues. The CDR3: CASAGGGSSYEQYF. In DNA, the CDR3 is TGTGCCAGCGCCGGGGGCGGGAGCTCCTACGAGCAGTACTTC.

The V call is TRBV5-1, the J call TRBJ2-7; 12 bases line up with TRBD2. The germline V gene encodes CDR1 SGHRS and CDR2 YFSETQ. This CDR3 is 17 amino acids long. V lost 0 bases, J lost 0 bases, and 4 bases stayed unmatched. The CDR3 region has the DNA TGCGCCAGCAGCTTGGGACTAGCGGGAGTGAGCTCCTACGAGCAGTACTTC. Amino acid sequence: CASSLGLAGVSSYEQYF.

The chain recombines TRBV29-1 with TRBJ1-2; possibly TRBD1 for D (6 bases). The CDR3 sequence is 15 residues long. The V and J ends lost 0 bases and 4 bases respectively, with 15 bases between them. Germline CDR1 and CDR2: SQVTM and ANQGSEA. In nucleotides, the CDR3 is TGCAGCGTTGAAGATCGGGGCCAGGGGTTCTATGGCTACACCTTC. As protein: CSVEDRGQGFYGYTF.

The V gene is TRBV7-2, the J gene TRBJ1-6; the D gene is possibly TRBD1 (5 bases). Germline V lookup: CDR1 SGHTA, CDR2 FQGNSA. This CDR3 is built from 15 residues. V was trimmed by 1 base and J by 7 bases, leaving 11 bases between them. CDR3 residues: CASSLVTVLNSPLHF. CDR3 DNA: TGTGCCAGCAGCTTAGTGACAGTCCTGAATTCACCCCTCCACTTT.

The rearrangement joins TRBV4-1 to TRBJ1-4; D ambiguous. Trimming took 3 bases from V and 3 from J, leaving 14 bases between them. Looked up from germline, CDR1 is MGHRA and CDR2 is YSYEKL. This CDR3 has 16 amino acids. This CDR3 is CASSQNSIAANEKLFF. The CDR3 DNA reads TGCGCCAGCAGCCAGAATTCCATAGCCGCTAATGAAAAACTGTTTTTT.

V is TRBV9 and J is TRBJ2-3, with D possibly being TRBD2 (6 bases). The CDR3 runs 16 residues. Trimming took 3 bases from V and 3 from J, leaving 17 bases between them. Germline V lookup: CDR1 SGDLS, CDR2 YYNGEE. The CDR3: CASSAYSGEATDTQYF. The CDR3 DNA is TGTGCCAGCAGCGCCTACTCGGGGGAAGCGACAGATACGCAGTATTTT.

This clone was counted only a few times. The J gene is TRBJ2-7, the V gene TRBV25-1; no clear D gene. V was trimmed by 4 bases and J by 6 bases, leaving 13 bases between them. CDR1 and CDR2 (germline): MGHDK, SYGVNS. The CDR3 consists of 13 residues. The CDR3 spells CASSGRMSSEQYF. The CDR3 bases are TGTGCCAGCAGTGGTCGAATGTCCAGCGAGCAGTACTTC.

The CDR3 DNA is TGCAGCGGCGGGCCGAGGGACACCGGGGAGCTGTTTTTT. Translating gives CSGGPRDTGELFF. The rearrangement uses TRBV29-1 and TRBJ2-2, with D possibly TRBD2 on 5 matching bases. V gave up 7 bases and J gave up 3 bases, with 12 bases separating them. CDR1 is SQVTM, CDR2 ANQGSEA, per germline. CDR3 length equals 13 residues.

The V gene is TRBV2, the J gene TRBJ2-6, with D possibly being TRBD2 (6 bases). CDR3 length: 16 amino acids. CDR1 is SNHLY and CDR2 is FYNNEI in the germline V gene. V lost 4 bases and J lost 4, with 14 bases in between. The CDR3 here is CASSVGAGTGANVLTF. CDR3 sequence (DNA): TGTGCCAGCAGTGTCGGGGCGGGAACAGGGGCCAACGTCCTGACTTTC. Full variable domain (missing parts from reference TRBV2 and TRBJ2-6): EPEVTQTPSHQVTQMGQEVILRCVPISNHLYFYWYRQILGQKVEFLVSFYNNEISEKSEIFDDQFSVERPDGSNFTLKIRSTKLEDSAMYFCASSVGAGTGANVLTFGAGSRLTVL.

The V and J genes are TRBV4-1 and TRBJ2-6, with TRBD1 as a possible D gene (6 bases). The CDR3 has 17 residues. Trimming stripped 5 bases from V and 4 bases from J, with 18 bases between. The germline gives CDR1 MGHRA, CDR2 YSYEKL. CDR3 loop: CASSFSGEREGANVLTF. Written as DNA, the CDR3 is TGCGCCAGCAGCTTCTCAGGGGAAAGGGAAGGGGCCAACGTCCTGACTTTC.

This clone was seen a single time. This sequence joins TRBV7-3 and TRBJ1-6; D not resolved. Looked up from germline, CDR1 is SGHTA and CDR2 is FQGTGA. CDR3 length: 14 residues. V was shortened by 4 bases and J by 9 bases, with 13 bases between the two germline ends. CDR3 nucleotides: TGTGCCAGCAGCTCAGGCTCAACCGGTTCACCCCTCCACTTT. Protein sequence: CASSSGSTGSPLHF.